Shown below are 28 T cell receptor beta chains from a single sample sequenced in a study of early T cells in non-severe SARS-CoV-2 infection. TCRdb re-analysed the 5' RACE reads in MiXCR, keeping a single row per CDR3 protein. The sample lists approximately 100,000 distinct CDR3 sequences, about 15% occurring once. The sample was whole blood. The receptors derive from an adult who was a healthcare worker with PCR-confirmed SARS-CoV-2 infection or an uninfected control (not recorded which).

CDR3 amino acids: CASSPWDRGMDTQYF. CDR3 coding DNA: TGTGCCAGCAGTCCGTGGGACAGGGGAATGGATACGCAGTATTTT. The chain couples TRBV28 to TRBJ2-3, with 10 bases that match TRBD1. The ends lost 5 bases at V and 6 bases at J; junction bases unmatched: 8. Germline V CDR1 and CDR2: MDHEN, SYDVKM. The CDR3 sequence is 15 residues long.

The DNA for the CDR3 is TGTGCCAGCAGTTTAAGCCTAAGTGCGGCGTCCAATGAGCAGTTCTTC. Its translation is CASSLSLSAASNEQFF. The chain recombines TRBV27 with TRBJ2-1; no reliable D call. Germline V gene sequence: CDR1 MNHEY, CDR2 SMNVEV (reference sequence). The length of the CDR3 is 16 residues. The V end was cut by 2 bases, the J end by 6 bases, with 17 bases between.

This chain uses TRBV7-2 with TRBJ2-2, with TRBD2 matching over 14 bases. CDR3 length: 16 residues. With V trimmed by 4 bases and J by 7 bases, 5 bases remained unmatched. The germline CDR1 and CDR2 sequences are SGHTA and FQGNSA. CDR3 region: CASSSGLAGAGGELFF. The CDR3, as DNA: TGTGCCAGCAGCTCGGGACTAGCGGGGGCAGGCGGGGAGCTGTTTTTT.

This rearrangement joins TRBV18 to TRBJ1-1; 11 bases map to TRBD1. This CDR3 contains 15 residues. CDR1 and CDR2 (germline): KGHSH, LQKENI. Trimming took 4 bases from V and 3 from J; bases not matched to a gene: 4. The CDR3: CASSRGQGVDTEAFF. The CDR3 coding sequence is TGTGCCAGCTCACGGGGACAGGGGGTTGACACTGAAGCTTTCTTT.

The J gene is TRBJ2-1, the V gene TRBV7-9; possibly TRBD2 for D (7 bases). V lost 5 bases, J lost 3 bases, and 20 bases lay in between. There are 17 residues in the CDR3. The germline V gene encodes CDR1 SEHNR and CDR2 FQNEAQ (reference sequence). CDR3 nucleotide sequence: TGTGCCAGCAGCCCGCCGCCCCAGGGAGGGGGCTACAATGAGCAGTTCTTC. It translates to CASSPPPQGGGYNEQFF.

The chain joins TRBV20-1 to TRBJ2-3; 10 bases are a match to TRBD2. Germline V CDR1 and CDR2: DFQATT, SNEGSKA (reference sequence). Losses at the gene ends were 2 bases for V and 0 bases for J; bases not matched to a gene: 5. There are 16 residues in the CDR3. In DNA, the CDR3 is TGCAGTGCTAGACTAGCGGGAGACCGTAGCACAGATACGCAGTATTTT. Translated: CSARLAGDRSTDTQYF.

This clonotype was counted between two and nine times. The chain couples TRBV11-2 to TRBJ2-3; 8 nucleotides match TRBD2. The CDR3 is made up of 19 amino acids. Germline assignment: CDR1 SGHAT and CDR2 FQNNGV. Trimming at V came to 1 base and at J to 4 bases, leaving 16 bases not matched to a gene. CDR3 nucleotides: TGTGCCAGCAGCTTAGTCGGGTTAGCGGGGCCGAGAACCCCAGATACGCAGTATTTT. As protein: CASSLVGLAGPRTPDTQYF.

This clonotype was recorded a few times. V and J are TRBV5-1 and TRBJ1-1; D unclear. CDR1 is SGHRS and CDR2 is YFSETQ in the germline V gene. Trimming took off 0 bases at V and 0 bases at J, with 6 bases between the two ends. The CDR3 totals 14 residues. CDR3 sequence reads: CASSLEAMNTEAFF. The DNA for the CDR3 is TGCGCCAGCAGCTTGGAAGCCATGAACACTGAAGCTTTCTTT.

In its sample, this clonotype was seen many times. The rearrangement joins TRBV7-2 to TRBJ2-7; 9 nucleotides align to TRBD1. J was trimmed by 4 bases and V by 5 bases; bases with no gene match: 12. Germline CDR1 is SGHTA and CDR2 is FQGNSA. CDR3 length equals 16 residues. CDR3 region: CASSPSSGQGKYEQYF. CDR3 DNA: TGTGCCAGCAGCCCATCATCGGGACAGGGAAAATACGAGCAGTACTTC.

V and J are TRBV12-3 or TRBV12-4 and TRBJ2-1, with D perhaps being TRBD1 or TRBD2 (5 bases each). This CDR3 has 13 residues. V gave up 8 bases and J gave up 5 bases, with 13 bases separating them. CDR3 DNA: TGTGCCAGCCTCTGGGACGGGAACAATGAGCAGTTCTTC. Amino acids: CASLWDGNNEQFF.

In this sample, this clonotype turned up a few times. V and J are TRBV7-2 and TRBJ2-7, with TRBD1 matching 8 bases. This CDR3 spans 16 amino acids. After removal of 1 base from V and 3 bases from J, the junction contained 8 bases not matched to a gene. Looked up from germline, CDR1 is SGHTA and CDR2 is FQGNSA. CDR3 nucleotides: TGTGCCAGCAGCTTAGGAGACAGGGGATACTTCTACGAGCAGTACTTC. Translation: CASSLGDRGYFYEQYF.

This chain joins TRBV30 and TRBJ1-1, with D possibly matching TRBD1 (6 bases). Germline CDR1 is GTSNPN and CDR2 is SVGIG (reference sequence). Trimming pared 3 bases from V and 1 base from J, leaving 9 bases between. This CDR3 has 13 amino acids. CDR3 DNA: TGTGCCTGGAGCGTGGACAGGAACACTGAAGCTTTCTTT. Translation: CAWSVDRNTEAFF.

The chain is built from TRBV20-1 and TRBJ2-1; D unclear. Germline CDR1 and CDR2: DFQATT and SNEGSKA (reference sequence). The CDR3 runs to 12 residues. The V and J ends lost 4 bases and 1 base respectively, with 5 bases between them. The CDR3 DNA reads TGCAGTGCTATAATTTCCTACAATGAGCAGTTCTTC. Translation gives CSAIISYNEQFF.

This clonotype was counted between two and nine times. The chain employs TRBV7-2 and TRBJ2-3, with D tentatively TRBD1 or TRBD2 (5 bases each). CDR1 SGHTA and CDR2 FQGNSA come from the germline V gene. The CDR3 is 12 amino acids. V lost 5 bases and J 10 bases, leaving 13 bases between the germline ends. In DNA, the CDR3 is TGTGCCAGCAGCCCGGCTCTGGGGGCGCAGTATTTT. Encoded protein: CASSPALGAQYF.

This chain connects TRBV5-4 to TRBJ2-1; 9 positions agree with TRBD1. Trimming cost V 3 bases and J 6 bases; bases outside gene matches: 10. The germline CDR1 and CDR2 sequences are SGHNT and YYREEE (reference sequence). The CDR3 contains 16 residues. The DNA of the CDR3 is TGTGCCAGCAGCTCTAGGGACAGGGATTCGGCCAATGAGCAGTTCTTC. Translated: CASSSRDRDSANEQFF.

This clonotype was recorded a few times. This chain links TRBV6-2 or TRBV6-3 with TRBJ2-1; a weak D match, TRBD2 (6 bases). Trimming removed 0 bases at V and 0 bases at J, with 12 bases between. Germline assignment: CDR1 MNHEY and CDR2 SVGEGT. The CDR3 contains 17 residues. The chain's CDR3 is CASSYSIGTVSYNEQFF. The CDR3 nucleotides are TGTGCCAGCAGTTACTCTATTGGGACTGTCTCCTACAATGAGCAGTTCTTC.

This clonotype was observed a few times. CDR3 sequence reads: CASSLVSSGANVLTF. The CDR3 DNA is TGTGCCAGCAGCTTAGTGAGCTCTGGGGCCAACGTCCTGACTTTC. The rearrangement uses TRBV7-2 and TRBJ2-6; D unclear. Trimming removed 1 base at V and 0 bases at J, with 4 bases between. This CDR3 contains 15 residues. The germline V gene has CDR1 SGHTA and CDR2 FQGNSA.

This clonotype was seen a handful of times. The chain recombines TRBV18 with TRBJ1-2, with D possibly TRBD1 on 5 matching bases. V lost 6 bases, J lost 6 bases, and 17 bases lay in between. Per germline, CDR1 KGHSH and CDR2 LQKENI. The length of the CDR3 is 14 residues. The CDR3 DNA sequence: TGTGCCAGCTCCGGAGGGAAGGGGCTGGATGGCTACACCTTC. It translates to CASSGGKGLDGYTF.

This clonotype was counted only a few times. The chain carries TRBV11-2 and TRBJ2-1; maybe TRBD2 (6 bases). V lost 3 bases to trimming and J lost 0 bases, with 12 bases between them. The CDR3 consists of 16 residues. Germline V lookup: CDR1 SGHAT, CDR2 FQNNGV. Written as DNA, the CDR3 is TGTGCCAGCAGCTTTTCGGGGGACCCCTCCTACAATGAGCAGTTCTTC. Translation gives CASSFSGDPSYNEQFF.

This chain connects TRBV5-1 to TRBJ2-7, with D possibly being TRBD1 (5 bases). This CDR3 spans 16 amino acids. Trimming stripped 4 bases from V and 1 base from J, with 18 bases between. In germline, CDR1 is SGHRS, CDR2 YFSETQ. The DNA of the CDR3 is TGCGCCAGCAGCCCCGGTGGCGGCAGGACATCCTACGAGCAGTACTTC. Translating it yields CASSPGGGRTSYEQYF. Drawing the rest from reference TRBV5-1 and TRBJ2-7, the complete variable domain is KAGVTQTPRYLIKTRGQQVTLSCSPISGHRSVSWYQQTPGQGLQFLFEYFSETQRNKGNFPGRFSGRQFSNSRSEMNVSTLELGDSALYLCASSPGGGRTSYEQYFGPGTRLTVT.

Many counts were recorded for this clonotype. The chain recombines TRBV4-2 with TRBJ1-1, with D possibly matching TRBD1 (6 bases). Trimming removed 2 bases at V and 0 bases at J, with 10 bases between. The CDR3 contains 15 residues. The V gene's germline CDR1 is LGHNA and CDR2 YNFKEQ. DNA of the CDR3: TGTGCCAGCAGCCAAATGGGGGCCTTGAACACTGAAGCTTTCTTT. Amino acids: CASSQMGALNTEAFF.

This rearrangement joins TRBV29-1 to TRBJ2-1, with TRBD2 matching 9 bases. The V and J ends lost 7 bases and 7 bases, in that order; junction bases with no gene match: 5. CDR1 and CDR2 from the germline V gene are SQVTM and ANQGSEA. There are 12 residues in the CDR3. In DNA form, the CDR3 reads TGCAGCGGCCGGACTAGCGTTAATGAGCAGTTCTTC. Protein: CSGRTSVNEQFF.

Comment on this clonotype: This CDR3 fails to terminate in the conserved phenylalanine or tryptophan, so it likely reflects a read error. The rearrangement joins TRBV19 to TRBJ2-3, with D perhaps matching TRBD1 or TRBD2 (5 bases each). V lost 4 bases, J lost 0 bases, and 11 bases lay in between. This CDR3 has 15 residues. Looked up from germline, CDR1 is LNHDA and CDR2 is SQIVND (reference sequence). CDR3 sequence (DNA): TGTGCCAGTAGTAGGGGCGGGCCTAGCACAGATACGCAGTATTTG. Protein product: CASSRGGPSTDTQYL.

The gene calls are TRBV11-2 and TRBJ2-1; the match to TRBD2 covers 11 bases. This CDR3 is 19 amino acids long. V shed 5 bases and J 5 bases; nucleotides not matched to a gene: 17. Germline V CDR1 and CDR2: SGHAT, FQNNGV. The CDR3 loop reads CASSGGIFSGRALHNEQFF. CDR3 nucleotides: TGTGCCAGCAGCGGAGGGATCTTTAGCGGGAGGGCCCTCCACAATGAGCAGTTCTTC.

This clonotype has at least ten counts. The genes are TRBV12-3 or TRBV12-4 and TRBJ2-7, with TRBD1 as a possible D gene (5 bases). V was cut by 5 bases and J by 4 bases, with 15 bases left in between. The CDR3 is made up of 14 amino acids. CDR3 protein: CASSLRPGRYEQYF. The CDR3 DNA follows: TGTGCCAGCAGTCTACGGCCAGGGCGGTACGAGCAGTACTTC.

The V and J genes are TRBV28 and TRBJ1-1, with D hard to call. The V gene's germline CDR1 is MDHEN and CDR2 SYDVKM. The CDR3 is 11 amino acids. V was trimmed by 4 bases and J by 11 bases, leaving 11 bases between them. The CDR3 bases are TGTGCCAGCAGTTGGGCCCGAGGGGCTTTCTTT. Protein sequence: CASSWARGAFF.

This clonotype was picked up many times. This rearrangement joins TRBV7-9 to TRBJ1-1; no firm D call. The CDR3 is made up of 13 amino acids. V lost 8 bases to trimming and J lost 5 bases, with 15 bases between them. The germline V gene has CDR1 SEHNR and CDR2 FQNEAQ (reference sequence). CDR3 DNA sequence: TGTGCCAGCGGCGGGCGTAGGGAGACTGAAGCTTTCTTT. Amino acids: CASGGRRETEAFF.

The sample holds a few counts of this clonotype. V is TRBV4-2 and J is TRBJ2-7; D is tentatively TRBD1 or TRBD2 (5 bases each). This CDR3 is 14 amino acids long. Between the trimmed V and J ends, which lost 4 bases and 6 bases, there was a span of 16 bases. From germline, CDR1 is LGHNA and CDR2 YNFKEQ. In DNA, the CDR3 is TGTGCCAGCAGCCGGGGGACGAACTCAGGCGAGCAGTACTTC. Its translation is CASSRGTNSGEQYF.